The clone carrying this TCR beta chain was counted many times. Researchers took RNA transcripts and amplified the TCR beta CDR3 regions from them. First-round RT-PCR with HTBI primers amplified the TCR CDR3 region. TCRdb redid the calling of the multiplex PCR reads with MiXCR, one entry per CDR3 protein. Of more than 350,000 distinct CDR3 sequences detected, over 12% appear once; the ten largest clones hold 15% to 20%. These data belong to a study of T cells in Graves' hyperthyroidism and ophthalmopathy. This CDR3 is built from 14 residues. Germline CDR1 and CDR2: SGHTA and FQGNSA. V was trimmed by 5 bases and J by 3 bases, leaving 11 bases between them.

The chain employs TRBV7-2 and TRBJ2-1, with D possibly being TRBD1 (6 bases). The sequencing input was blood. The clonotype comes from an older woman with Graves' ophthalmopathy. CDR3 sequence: CASSPATGYNEQFF. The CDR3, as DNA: TGTGCCAGCAGCCCCGCGACAGGCTACAATGAGCAGTTCTTC.